Included here is one T cell receptor beta chain sequence, with context. Assay used: immunoSEQ multiplex PCR; TCRdb lists only in-frame clones, some missing. This table holds about 290,000 clones, roughly 80% found once. These data originate in a study of blood T cell repertoires in COVID-19. Study overall: PBMCs, B-cell-depleted T cells, or T cells were the source of the cDNA or gDNA that made up the material.

Sequencing was done on a sample of peripheral blood. The TCR comes from a woman aged 45-65 years with active or convalescent COVID-19.

CDR3 in DNA: TGTGCCAGCAGCCCCAGAGGGGGACAGCCCCAGCATTTT. As protein: CASSPRGGQPQHF. The genes are TRBV7-8 and TRBJ1-5; D is perhaps TRBD1 (6 bases). The CDR3 is 13 residues long. CDR1 and CDR2 (germline): SGHVS, FQNEAQ. V gave up 5 bases and J gave up 7 bases, with 12 bases separating them.